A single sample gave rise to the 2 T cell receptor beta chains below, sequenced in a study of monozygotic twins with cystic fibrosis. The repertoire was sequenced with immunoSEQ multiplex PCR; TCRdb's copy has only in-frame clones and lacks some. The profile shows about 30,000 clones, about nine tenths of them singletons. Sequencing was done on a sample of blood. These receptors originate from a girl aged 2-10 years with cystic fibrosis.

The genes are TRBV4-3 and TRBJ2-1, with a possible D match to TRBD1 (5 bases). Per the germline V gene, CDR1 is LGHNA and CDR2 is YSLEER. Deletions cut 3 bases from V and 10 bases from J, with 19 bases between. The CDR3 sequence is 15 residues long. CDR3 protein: CASSQVHKHYREQFF. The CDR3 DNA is TGCGCCAGCAGCCAGGTTCATAAGCACTACAGGGAGCAGTTCTTC.

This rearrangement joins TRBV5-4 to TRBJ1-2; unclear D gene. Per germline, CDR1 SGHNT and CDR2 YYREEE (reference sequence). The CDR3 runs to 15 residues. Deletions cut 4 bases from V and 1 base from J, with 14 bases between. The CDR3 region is CASSLLGSGNYGYTF. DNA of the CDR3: TGTGCCAGCAGCCTCCTGGGGTCGGGTAACTATGGCTACACCTTC.